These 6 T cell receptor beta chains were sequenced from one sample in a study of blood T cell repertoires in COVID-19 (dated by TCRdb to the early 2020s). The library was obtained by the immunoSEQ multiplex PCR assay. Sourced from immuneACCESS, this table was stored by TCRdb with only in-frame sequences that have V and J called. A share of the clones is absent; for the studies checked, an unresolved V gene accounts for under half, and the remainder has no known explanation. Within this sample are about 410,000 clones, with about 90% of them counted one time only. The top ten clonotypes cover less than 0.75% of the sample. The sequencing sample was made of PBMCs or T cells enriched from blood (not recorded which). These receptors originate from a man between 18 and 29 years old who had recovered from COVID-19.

The CDR3 bases are TGTGCCAGCAGCCAGGGCAATCAGCCCCAGCATTTT. It specifies CASSQGNQPQHF. This chain uses TRBV2 with TRBJ1-5, with no clear D. There are 12 residues in the CDR3. From germline, CDR1 is SNHLY and CDR2 FYNNEI. V lost 6 bases, J lost 2 bases, and 5 bases lay in between.

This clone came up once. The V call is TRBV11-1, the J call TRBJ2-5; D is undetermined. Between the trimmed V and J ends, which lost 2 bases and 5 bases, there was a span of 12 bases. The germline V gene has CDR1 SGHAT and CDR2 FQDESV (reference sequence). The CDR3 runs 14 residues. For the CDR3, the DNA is TGTGCCAGCAGCTTAAGTTACTATCGGGAGACCCAGTACTTC. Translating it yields CASSLSYYRETQYF.

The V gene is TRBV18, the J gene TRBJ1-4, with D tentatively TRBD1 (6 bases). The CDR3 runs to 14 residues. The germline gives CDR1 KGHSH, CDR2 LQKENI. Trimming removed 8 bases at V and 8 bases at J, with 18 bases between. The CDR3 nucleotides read TGTGCCAGCCGTACAGGGAACCCAGGGGAAAAACTGTTTTTT. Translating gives CASRTGNPGEKLFF.

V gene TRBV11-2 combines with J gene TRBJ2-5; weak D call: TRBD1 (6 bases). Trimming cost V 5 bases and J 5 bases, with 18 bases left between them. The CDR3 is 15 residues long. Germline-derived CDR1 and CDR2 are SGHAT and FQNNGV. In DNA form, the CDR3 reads TGTGCCAGCAGCACCCTACAGGGCAGACTGGAGACCCAGTACTTC. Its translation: CASSTLQGRLETQYF. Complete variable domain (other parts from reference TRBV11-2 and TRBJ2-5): EAGVAQSPRYKIIEKRQSVAFWCNPISGHATLYWYQQILGQGPKLLIQFQNNGVVDDSQLPKDRFSAERLKGVDSTLKIQPAKLEDSAVYLCASSTLQGRLETQYFGPGTRLLVL.

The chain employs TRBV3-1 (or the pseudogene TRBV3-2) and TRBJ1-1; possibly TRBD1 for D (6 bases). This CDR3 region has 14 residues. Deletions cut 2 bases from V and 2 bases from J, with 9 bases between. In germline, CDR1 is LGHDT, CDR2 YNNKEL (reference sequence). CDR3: CASSQSGANTEAFF. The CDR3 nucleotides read TGTGCCAGCAGCCAATCAGGGGCCAACACTGAAGCTTTCTTT.

The CDR3 DNA is TGTGCCAGCAGCCTCATACAGGGGCCCCAGCATTTT. Protein product: CASSLIQGPQHF. The rearrangement links TRBV28 to TRBJ1-5, with a possible D match to TRBD1 (6 bases). This CDR3 is built from 12 residues. V shed 6 bases and J shed 9 bases, with 12 bases lying between them. The germline V gene encodes CDR1 MDHEN and CDR2 SYDVKM.